The clone carrying this T cell receptor (beta chain) has a single count. Clones were read by immunoSEQ multiplex PCR, and TCRdb kept only the in-frame ones, dropping some. The top ten clones hold 4.1% of a sample with 150,000 to 200,000 clones, 80% to 95% of them seen once. This record belongs to a study of control samples from healthy donors and cancer patients. The sample consisted of blood. The sequence derives from a woman aged 60-70 years in good health.

The CDR3 DNA reads TGTGCCAGCAGTTACGCGCGGGGATTTAACTATGGCTACACCTTC. Protein product: CASSYARGFNYGYTF. This chain connects TRBV6-5 to TRBJ1-2, with D hard to call. V lost 2 bases, J lost 1 base, and 11 bases lay in between. CDR3 length equals 15 residues. Germline CDR1 MNHEY, CDR2 SVGAGI.